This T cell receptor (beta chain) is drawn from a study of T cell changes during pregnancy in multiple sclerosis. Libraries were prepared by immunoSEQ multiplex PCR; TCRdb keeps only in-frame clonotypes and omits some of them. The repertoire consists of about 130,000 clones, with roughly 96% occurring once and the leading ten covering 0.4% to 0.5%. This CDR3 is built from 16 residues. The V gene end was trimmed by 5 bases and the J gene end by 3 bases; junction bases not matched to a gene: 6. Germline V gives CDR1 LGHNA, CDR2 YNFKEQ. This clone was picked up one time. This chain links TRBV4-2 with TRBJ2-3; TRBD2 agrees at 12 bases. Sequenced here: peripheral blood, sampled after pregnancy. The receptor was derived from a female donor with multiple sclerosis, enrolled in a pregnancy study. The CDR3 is CASSDGLAGWTDTQYF. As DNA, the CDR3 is TGTGCCAGCAGCGACGGACTAGCGGGGTGGACAGATACGCAGTATTTT.